This entry features one TCR beta chain sequence. Its antigen remains unidentified. No base quality values were provided; no much bigger clone lies one nucleotide off. This sample was included in a study of PD-L1 blockade in urothelial cancer (TCRdb year 2017). Study-wide context: All patients started therapy in about 2014 and received atezolizumab 1,200 mg intravenously every 3 weeks. About 85% of the roughly 29 patients were identified as males with urothelial cancer of bladder origin, and a prior smoking history was reported by 18 of 29 patients. Patients had an ECOG performance status of 0 or 1 and had received between 0 and 3 prior chemotherapy regimens. Blood samples were analyzed at two time points: 3 weeks after treatment start (second dose) and 6 weeks after treatment start. A median of about 150,000 T cells and around 81,000 unique TCRs was obtained from blood samples, and a median clonality of approximately 0.08 was observed. Somatic, immune and clinical correlates of response to PD-L1 blockade with atezolizumab in urothelial cancer were the focus of an exploratory multi-omic analysis. TCR sequencing covered pretreatment tumor samples and matched, serially collected peripheral blood taken before and after atezolizumab treatment. Progression-free survival longer than 6 months counted as durable clinical benefit, and TCR features were additionally tested against both progression-free and overall survival. In the same patients who had TCR sequencing, pretreatment tumors also underwent whole exome sequencing and RNA sequencing. Nine patients reached durable clinical benefit, while 15 to 20 patients did not. Pretreatment blood TCR-seq was available for about 27 patients, at least one posttreatment blood collection was obtained for around 25 patients, and tumor TCR-seq was available for around 25 patients.

The cohort comprised 30 or so patients with locally advanced or metastatic urothelial carcinoma treated at Memorial Sloan Kettering on a trial protocol. Peripheral blood mononuclear cells were collected pretreatment and during treatment, at between 1 and 8 total time points per patient. The Qiagen DNeasy Blood extraction kit was used to purify genomic DNA from total PBMCs and tumor samples. PBMCs were collected pretreatment and during treatment, and were isolated and stored as previously described. To estimate absolute template abundance from read counts, synthetic TCR analog templates were spiked into each PCR. The immunoSEQ assay was used to amplify TCRbeta CDR3 regions from genomic DNA with bias-controlled V and J gene primers. Rearranged TCRbeta segments were sequenced at approximately 20X coverage. Processing in the source paper ran as follows. Sequencing errors were corrected by clustering and CDR3s were annotated against IMGT to assign V, D and J genes. Out-of-frame and stop-codon sequences were excluded, and only productive TCRbeta rearrangements were used in downstream analyses. To compute clonality, Shannon entropy was normalized by the log of the number of unique productive sequences and then subtracted from one. Fisher's exact test with Benjamini-Hochberg correction, at a threshold of adjusted p below 0.01, was used to find clones that differed between time points or between blood and tumor. The table was pulled from immuneACCESS by TCRdb, which kept in-frame rearrangements only. Such tables lose some clones; where checked, under half of the loss comes from unresolved V genes, and the rest has no known cause. Clone size and V and J calls were adopted from that table, with D and trimming inferred from the DNA. This sample comprises under 40,000 clones, over 75% of them detected only once. The leading ten clones occupy approximately 8.8% of the sample.

For this chain, trimming is 6 bases at the V end and 4 bases at the J end, and the number of junction bases without a gene match is 5. CDR1 and CDR2 are drawn from the germline V gene: SGDLS, YYNGEE. Its CDR3 holds 15 amino acids, cysteine through phenylalanine. Only CDR3 DNA is held: 45 bases, read in frame from base 1. Study-level results and caveats: Among patients with durable benefit, tumor-associated TCR clones showed greater expansion in peripheral blood 3 weeks after treatment started (n of about 20, p = 0.022). A pretreatment peripheral blood TCR clonality below the median was linked to improved progression-free and overall survival. Small sample size (n of about 30) and many exploratory analyses mean the results are intended to be hypothesis-generating.

The source of this sequence is a man aged 70 or older with urothelial cancer. The V and J genes are TRBV9 and TRBJ2-2; TRBD2 aligns with 11 central bases. The sample was PBMCs, taken around atezolizumab (anti-PD-L1) treatment. The CDR3 in this case is CASTTSGRSTGELFF. The DNA sequence is given as TGTGCCAGCACCACTAGCGGGAGAAGCACCGGGGAGCTGTTTTTT. With the portions outside the CDR3 filled from the reference TRBV9 and TRBJ2-2 genes, the complete variable region becomes DSGVTQTPKHLITATGQRVTLRCSPRSGDLSVYWYQQSLDQGLQFLIQYYNGEERAKGNILERFSAQQFPDLHSELNLSSLELGDSALYFCASTTSGRSTGELFFGEGSRLTVL.